A selection of T cell receptor beta chains follows, all from one sample in a study of cytomegalovirus exposure and HLA in healthy donors. Sequenced by immunoSEQ multiplex PCR; TCRdb stores in-frame clones only, minus some. The data hold some 140,000 clones, with around three quarters observed a single time. Sequencing was performed on PBMCs. Every receptor here comes from a man in his thirties or forties in good health. CDR3s include the opening cysteine and the closing phenylalanine or tryptophan. The D gene is left open where the match is weak. Clone size, where shown, is once, few, many, or a class for clones that have expanded.

TRBJ2-2	NA	TRBV18	once	TGTGCCAGCTCACCCGGCGCGCGGGCCCCCGGGGAGCTGTTTTTT	CASSPGARAPGELFF
TRBJ1-2	NA	TRBV7-9	NA	TGTGCCAGCAGCCCCGAAGATTGGGCAGGGGCGCATAACTATGGCTACACCTTC	CASSPEDWAGAHNYGYTF
TRBJ2-7	NA	TRBV6-5	few	TGTGCCAGCAGCCCGCTGGGAGGCGGCTACGAGCAGTACTTC	CASSPLGGGYEQYF
TRBJ1-6	NA	TRBV11-2	NA	TGTGCCAGCAGCTCGCACCCGACAAATTCACCCCTCCACTTT	CASSSHPTNSPLHF
TRBJ2-1	NA	TRBV5-8	NA	TGTGCCAGCAGCTTAAAGCCGAACCGCGTCTTC	CASSLKPNRVF
TRBJ2-7	NA	TRBV5-5	NA	TGTGCCAGCAGCTCCACGGATTGGGCGCAGTACTTC	CASSSTDWAQYF
TRBJ2-1	NA	TRBV20-1	NA	TGCAGTCTAAAGAACAATGAGCAGTTCTTC	CSLKNNEQFF
TRBJ1-2	NA	TRBV7-8	NA	TGTGCCAGCAGCCCTCCGGACCGGGAGGATGGCTACACCTTC	CASSPPDREDGYTF
TRBJ1-2	NA	TRBV7-6	NA	TGTGCCAGCAGCTTAGGGCGGGGAGACTATGGCTACACCTTC	CASSLGRGDYGYTF
TRBJ2-7	TRBD1	TRBV11-3	NA	TGTGCCAGCAGCCCGGGACAGACTCCGTACGAGCAGTACTTC	CASSPGQTPYEQYF
TRBJ2-5	TRBD1	TRBV5-1	NA	TGCGCCAGCAGCCGGGACAGGAAAGAGACCCAGTACTTC	CASSRDRKETQYF
TRBJ2-4	TRBD1	TRBV4-1	NA	TGCGCCAGCAGCCAACCCCCGACAGGGTCGATCGCCAAAAACATTCAGTACTTC	CASSQPPTGSIAKNIQYF
TRBJ2-1	TRBD1	TRBV7-9	NA	TGTGCCAGCAGCTTAGGGGGACAGGCGGGTAATGAGCAGTTCTTC	CASSLGGQAGNEQFF
TRBJ2-7	NA	TRBV7-2	once	TGTGCCAGCAGCTTAGTCGGACTGCTCCGTCTCGACGAGCAGTACTTC	CASSLVGLLRLDEQYF
TRBJ1-2	TRBD1	TRBV5-1	few	TGCGCCAGCAGCCTCGACAGGGATAGTGGCTACACCTTC	CASSLDRDSGYTF
TRBJ1-2	NA	TRBV5-1	NA	TGCGCCAGCAGCTTGGGACAGGTCCTCTATGGCTACACCTTC	CASSLGQVLYGYTF
TRBJ1-2	TRBD1	TRBV27	NA	TGTGCCAGCAGTACAGGGGGCCTAGCCTATGGCTACACCTTC	CASSTGGLAYGYTF
TRBJ2-1	NA	TRBV2	NA	TGTGCCAGCAGTGACCTAGTACCCAACAATGAGCAGTTCTTC	CASSDLVPNNEQFF
TRBJ2-2	TRBD1	TRBV7-8	NA	TGTGCCAGCAGCCCCCTTCGGACAGGGGCGAGGACCGGGGAGCTGTTTTTT	CASSPLRTGARTGELFF
TRBJ2-3	TRBD2	TRBV7-2	NA	TGTGCCAGCAGACCGACTAGCGGGAGGTTCTATACGCAGTATTTT	CASRPTSGRFYTQYF
TRBJ1-6	TRBD1	TRBV7-3	NA	TGTGCCAGCAGCTTAGCCAGGGGGCTGAGGTCACCCCTCCACTTT	CASSLARGLRSPLHF
TRBJ2-7	NA	TRBV7-8	NA	TGTGCCAGCAGCTTAGCGCGGGGTTCCTACGAGCAGTACTTC	CASSLARGSYEQYF
TRBJ1-1	NA	TRBV6-5	NA	TGTGCCAGCAGTTACTCGACGGGAGTGGCTGAAGCTTTCTTT	CASSYSTGVAEAFF
TRBJ1-3	NA	TRBV7-2	once	TGTGCCAGCAGCTTAGAGCCCTCTGGAAACACCATATATTTT	CASSLEPSGNTIYF
TRBJ1-3	NA	TRBV14	once	TGTGCCAGCAGCCCGAGGCTCTCTGGAAACACCATATATTTT	CASSPRLSGNTIYF
TRBJ2-7	TRBD2	TRBV30	NA	TGTGCCTGGGCTCCAGCGGGGATCTCCTCCTACGAGCAGTACTTC	CAWAPAGISSYEQYF
TRBJ1-6	TRBD1	TRBV27	NA	TGTGCCAGCAGCCGTCGGACAGGGGGAATCTATAATTCACCCCTCCACTTT	CASSRRTGGIYNSPLHF
TRBJ2-5	TRBD1	TRBV7-9	NA	TGTGCCAGCAGCTCCTTGTTGGACAGGTGGAAAGTGACCCAGTACTTC	CASSSLLDRWKVTQYF
TRBJ2-7	TRBD1	TRBV10-3	NA	TGTGCCATCAGTGGAGGGACAGGCGAGGACGAGCAGTACTTC	CAISGGTGEDEQYF
TRBJ2-7	NA	TRBV7-6	few	TGTGCCAGCAGCTTAGGGGCCCGCCTGTACGAGCAGTACTTC	CASSLGARLYEQYF
TRBJ2-5	NA	TRBV12-5	NA	TGTGCTAGTGGTTTCGGTCCCGCCGGCCAAGAGACCCAGTACTTC	CASGFGPAGQETQYF
TRBJ2-7	NA	TRBV19	NA	TGTGCCAGTAGTATGGGTCAGCGAGGCTACGAGCAGTACTTC	CASSMGQRGYEQYF
TRBJ2-1	NA	TRBV29-1	NA	TGCAGCGTTGGAGGGTACGATGAGCAGTTCTTC	CSVGGYDEQFF
TRBJ2-5	TRBD2	TRBV14	NA	TGTGCCAGCAGCCAAGGGAAGGGCAGCGGGAGGGCAGAGACCCAGTACTTC	CASSQGKGSGRAETQYF
TRBJ2-7	TRBD2	TRBV2	NA	TGTGCCACAGGACTAGCGGGAGATGTATCCTACGAGCAGTACTTC	CATGLAGDVSYEQYF
TRBJ2-7	TRBD2	TRBV29-1	few	TGCAGCGCTAGCGGGAGTTCTACCTACGAGCAGTACTTC	CSASGSSTYEQYF
TRBJ2-7	TRBD2	TRBV15	NA	TGTGCCACCACCCCTCGGGGGGGGACCTACGAGCAGTACTTC	CATTPRGGTYEQYF
TRBJ2-6	TRBD1	TRBV19	NA	TGTGCCAGCCCCGGGACAGCGGTAACCAGGAAGGGGGCCAACGTCCTGACTTTC	CASPGTAVTRKGANVLTF
TRBJ1-1	NA	TRBV2	NA	TGTGCCAGCAGTGAAGGGCTTGGCACTGAAGCTTTCTTT	CASSEGLGTEAFF
TRBJ1-4	NA	TRBV11-2	NA	TGTGCCAGCAGCTCCAGGGGACAAATAGTAACTAATGAAAAACTGTTTTTT	CASSSRGQIVTNEKLFF
TRBJ2-7	TRBD1	TRBV27	NA	TGTGCCAGCAGCCCGGGTCAGGGGGCTAGTTCCTACGAGCAGTACTTC	CASSPGQGASSYEQYF
TRBJ2-1	NA	TRBV19	NA	TGTGCCACCGGAGGAGGACTCACATACAATGAGCAGTTCTTC	CATGGGLTYNEQFF
TRBJ2-5	NA	TRBV5-6	NA	TGTGCCAGCAGCTACCCGACAGTACAAGAGACCCAGTACTTC	CASSYPTVQETQYF
TRBJ2-3	TRBD2	TRBV6-5	NA	TGTGCCAGCAAGACCACTAGCGGGAACACAGATACGCAGTATTTT	CASKTTSGNTDTQYF
TRBJ1-3	NA	TRBV29-1	NA	TGCAGCGTTGAAGGTTCAGGGGAAGATGGAAACACCATATATTTT	CSVEGSGEDGNTIYF
TRBJ1-1	NA	TRBV27	few	TGTGCCAGCAGTCTGATCCCCCGCTTGAGTGGCGGGAACACTGAAGCTTTCTTT	CASSLIPRLSGGNTEAFF
TRBJ2-1	TRBD1	TRBV7-3	NA	TGTGCCAGCAGCAGTCAGGCCGGGACAGGGTCGAATGAGCAGTTCTTC	CASSSQAGTGSNEQFF
TRBJ2-7	NA	TRBV19	NA	TGTGCCAGTAGTATTCGTTGGACTATCTACGAGCAGTACTTC	CASSIRWTIYEQYF
TRBJ2-7	TRBD1	TRBV6-1	NA	TGTGCCAGCAGCGAGCCGGGGACAGGGTCCTACGAGCAGTACTTC	CASSEPGTGSYEQYF
TRBJ1-5	NA	TRBV5-1	NA	TGCGCCAGCAGCAGCGGGCCTAGCAATCAGCCCCAGCATTTT	CASSSGPSNQPQHF
TRBJ2-7	TRBD1	TRBV7-2	NA	TGTGCCAGCAGCCCAGACAGGGCCCTACCCTCCTACGAGCAGTACTTC	CASSPDRALPSYEQYF
TRBJ2-5	TRBD1	TRBV4-3	NA	TGCGCCAGCAGCCACGGACAGGGGGGCCAAGAGACCCAGTACTTC	CASSHGQGGQETQYF